This T cell receptor beta chain stems from a study of identical twins' blood T cells. V was pared by 1 base and J by 11 bases, with 14 bases between. Germline-derived CDR1 and CDR2 are SGHVS and FQNEAQ. This CDR3 is 13 amino acids long. In the authors' methods: Each donor had about 95,000 to nearly 550,000 clonotypes. One entry per CDR3 protein, called by TCRdb with MiXCR from the 5' RACE reads. These V and J calls rely on TCRdb rather than the paper's analysis. The data show 350,000 to 400,000 distinct CDR3 sequences, around 30% seen once. All three twin pairs grew up together with likely shared infections and vaccines. Study findings and constraints: Environmental influences on twin similarity could not be excluded. V gene usage reportedly matched far better within twin pairs than unrelated donors.

On this clonotype: Its antigen is unknown.

The clonotype was recovered from a woman aged 18-49 years in good health. The specimen was PBMCs. The chain has TRBV7-8 and TRBJ1-1; TRBD1 is a possible D gene (5 bases). CDR3 DNA sequence: TGTGCCAGCAGCTTAGGAGCAGGGTTCGACGCTTTCTTT. Protein sequence: CASSLGAGFDAFF.